This T cell receptor (beta chain) was sequenced in a study of CD8+ T cells in alopecia areata. Treatment defined: oral pan-JAK inhibitor, 5-10 mg twice daily. Extraction and reverse transcription of RNA yielded cDNA as the sequencing template. TCRdb's copy holds only in-frame clones and misses some; the assay was immunoSEQ multiplex PCR. The sample consists of 180,000 or so clones, roughly 53% of them appearing once. Remarks on this clone: Its antigen is still unknown.

General study points: Scalp samples also contribute reads from the resident alphabeta T cells found in normal skin.

This CDR3 is built from 14 residues. V lost 5 bases and J 3 bases, leaving 11 bases between the germline ends. CDR1 SGHTA and CDR2 FQGTGA come from the germline V gene. The sequenced sample was CD8+ T cells sorted from blood, obtained at week 24, from a patient treated with tofacitinib. The TCR originated in a human donor with alopecia areata. This chain links TRBV7-3 with TRBJ2-1; unclear D gene. For the CDR3, the DNA is TGTGCCAGCAGCCCATCGGTGGGCTACAATGAGCAGTTCTTC. This gives the protein CASSPSVGYNEQFF.